The 26 T cell receptor beta chains reported below all come from one sample, sequenced in a study of cytomegalovirus exposure and HLA in healthy donors. Primers for the PCR totalled 60 Vbeta and 13 Jbeta. Here immunoSEQ multiplex PCR was the method, and the copy in TCRdb shows in-frame clones only, minus some. This table holds under 200,000 clones, roughly 80% found once. Sequencing was performed on PBMCs. Receptors were obtained from a woman under 30 in good health and CMV-seronegative.

The CDR3 reads CASSDRDNNYGYTF. CDR3 DNA: TGTGCCAGCAGCGACAGGGATAACAACTATGGCTACACCTTC. The chain has TRBV7-9 and TRBJ1-2, with 7 bases that match TRBD1. V dropped 5 bases and J dropped 2; count of bases not matched to a gene: 5. Germline CDR1 SEHNR, CDR2 FQNEAQ (reference sequence). CDR3 size: 14 residues.

The J gene is TRBJ2-5, the V gene TRBV7-9; no definite D call. Germline V gene lookup returns CDR1 SEHNR and CDR2 FQNEAQ (reference sequence). Deletions cut 4 bases from V and 7 bases from J, with 10 bases between. This CDR3 comprises 12 residues. The CDR3 protein is CASSSKPGTQYF. CDR3 DNA sequence: TGTGCCAGCAGCTCCAAACCAGGGACCCAGTACTTC.

By share, this clone ranks as medium-sized. V is TRBV19 and J is TRBJ2-7; 7 bases match TRBD2. With V trimmed by 5 bases and J by 0 bases, 7 bases remained unmatched. This CDR3 contains 15 residues. Germline CDR1 and CDR2: LNHDA and SQIVND (reference sequence). The chain's CDR3 is CASSARGGSSYEQYV. The CDR3 DNA is TGTGCCAGTAGTGCCCGGGGAGGGAGCTCCTACGAGCAGTACGTC.

The J gene is TRBJ2-5, the V gene TRBV2; the D is unclear. V gave up 5 bases and J gave up 5 bases, with 18 bases separating them. The CDR3 consists of 15 residues. Germline assignment: CDR1 SNHLY and CDR2 FYNNEI. The CDR3 is CASSFTHEDWETQYF. The CDR3 region has the DNA TGTGCCAGCAGTTTTACACACGAGGATTGGGAGACCCAGTACTTC.

J is TRBJ2-7 and V is TRBV11-2, with 7 bases that match TRBD1. The CDR3 runs 15 residues. CDR1 is SGHAT, CDR2 FQNNGV, per germline. The V and J ends lost 3 bases and 6 bases, in that order; junction bases with no gene match: 11. The CDR3 loop reads CASSFRQGTSFEQYF. The CDR3 coding sequence is TGTGCCAGCAGCTTCAGACAGGGTACATCATTCGAGCAGTACTTC.

The chain uses TRBV7-9 and TRBJ1-2; D is perhaps TRBD1 (5 bases). This CDR3 is built from 14 residues. Germline values: CDR1 SEHNR, CDR2 FQNEAQ (reference sequence). Trimming took 7 bases from V and 3 from J, leaving 15 bases between them. The CDR3 nucleotides are TGTGCCAGCATTCGACAAAAAGGGGACTATGGCTACACCTTC. It specifies CASIRQKGDYGYTF.

This chain links TRBV4-2 with TRBJ2-7; 13 positions agree with TRBD2. CDR1 is LGHNA, CDR2 YNFKEQ, per germline. V lost 5 bases, J lost 2 bases, and 3 bases stayed unmatched. The CDR3 is 15 residues long. The CDR3 DNA reads TGTGCCAGCAGCGGAGGGACTAGCGGGACCTACGAGCAGTACTTC. Translating it yields CASSGGTSGTYEQYF.

The chain carries TRBV7-2 and TRBJ1-2; 9 nucleotides match TRBD1. Looked up from germline, CDR1 is SGHTA and CDR2 is FQGNSA. The CDR3 consists of 14 residues. J lost 4 bases, V lost 5 bases, and 5 bases had no gene match. The CDR3 DNA is TGTGCCAGCAGCCCCGGGACAGGGCCCTATGGCTACACCTTC. It is translated as CASSPGTGPYGYTF. Variable domain in full (rest from reference TRBV7-2 and TRBJ1-2): GAGVSQSPSNKVTEKGKDVELRCDPISGHTALYWYRQSLGQGLEFLIYFQGNSAPDKSGLPSDRFSAERTGGSVSTLTIQRTQQEDSAVYLCASSPGTGPYGYTFGSGTRLTVV.

The V and J genes are TRBV7-9 and TRBJ2-5; D may be TRBD1 (5 bases). Deletions cut 1 base from V and 1 base from J, with 7 bases between. This CDR3 spans 14 amino acids. The V gene's germline CDR1 is SEHNR and CDR2 FQNEAQ (reference sequence). The CDR3 sequence: CASSLEGRQETQYF. The CDR3, as DNA: TGTGCCAGCAGCTTAGAGGGGCGCCAAGAGACCCAGTACTTC.

The chain links TRBV11-2 to TRBJ2-1; D is unresolved. Trimming left V 5 bases short and J 5 bases short, with 4 bases between. Germline V gene data show CDR1 as SGHAT and CDR2 as FQNNGV. The CDR3 is 11 amino acids. As DNA, the CDR3 is TGTGCCAGCAGCCGTAACAATGAGCAGTTCTTC. This codes for CASSRNNEQFF. The full variable domain, completed using reference TRBV11-2 and TRBJ2-1, is EAGVAQSPRYKIIEKRQSVAFWCNPISGHATLYWYQQILGQGPKLLIQFQNNGVVDDSQLPKDRFSAERLKGVDSTLKIQPAKLEDSAVYLCASSRNNEQFFGPGTRLTVL.

The J gene is TRBJ2-3, the V gene TRBV28; 14 positions match TRBD2. Germline V CDR1 and CDR2: MDHEN, SYDVKM. Trimming cost V 6 bases and J 6 bases; bases outside gene matches: 8. This CDR3 has 16 residues. The CDR3 loop is CASSGLAGGTPDTQYF. The CDR3 region has the DNA TGTGCCAGCAGCGGACTAGCGGGAGGTACCCCGGATACGCAGTATTTT.

The genes are TRBV7-2 and TRBJ2-1, with 9 bases that match TRBD1. The CDR3 totals 14 residues. V was pared by 5 bases and J by 7 bases, with 6 bases of the junction left unmatched. In germline, CDR1 is SGHTA, CDR2 FQGNSA. The CDR3 DNA is TGTGCCAGCAGCCCAGGGACAGGGAGGAATGAGCAGTTCTTC. Translation gives CASSPGTGRNEQFF.

The chain has TRBV29-1 and TRBJ2-7, with 11 bases identical to TRBD2. CDR1 and CDR2 (germline): SQVTM, ANQGSEA. CDR3 size: 14 residues. V gave up 7 bases and J gave up 6 bases; unmatched junction bases: 11. CDR3 nucleotides: TGCAGCGCCCGTTCACTAGCGGGAGAGGGCGAGCAGTACTTC. Amino acid sequence: CSARSLAGEGEQYF.

The chain carries TRBV7-2 and TRBJ2-1, with D unclear. The CDR3 runs to 16 residues. V lost 5 bases, J lost 3 bases, and 17 bases lay in between. CDR1 is SGHTA, CDR2 FQGNSA, per germline. The CDR3 DNA sequence: TGTGCCAGCAGCCCCCAAATTACCGCCGGCTACAATGAGCAGTTCTTC. This codes for CASSPQITAGYNEQFF.

The chain combines TRBV6-1 with TRBJ1-1; D gene uncertain. The CDR3 is 13 residues long. Germline V gives CDR1 MNHNS, CDR2 SASEGT. V lost 6 bases to trimming and J lost 0 bases, with 8 bases between them. As DNA, the CDR3 is TGTGCCAGCAGAAAGGCGGTGAACACTGAAGCTTTCTTT. It is translated as CASRKAVNTEAFF.

The chain joins TRBV18 to TRBJ1-2; tentatively, D is TRBD1 (5 bases). The CDR3 is 14 residues long. Germline values: CDR1 KGHSH, CDR2 LQKENI. The germline V and J ends were trimmed by 3 bases and 4 bases, with 12 bases remaining between them. CDR3 residues: CASSPGTLAYGYTF. In nucleotides, the CDR3 is TGTGCCAGCTCACCCGGGACTCTCGCCTATGGCTACACCTTC.

V and J are TRBV7-9 and TRBJ1-2; 11 bases line up with TRBD1. Germline V CDR1 and CDR2: SEHNR, FQNEAQ (reference sequence). The CDR3 runs 15 residues. V lost 2 bases and J lost 5; bases outside the gene matches: 4. The CDR3 DNA reads as TGTGCCAGCAGCTTATCAGGACAGGGGGCGTATGGCTACACCTTC. It specifies CASSLSGQGAYGYTF.

The rearrangement links TRBV7-2 to TRBJ2-7; 7 nucleotides align to TRBD2. The CDR3 length is 13 residues. Germline lookup yields CDR1 SGHTA and CDR2 FQGNSA. The J segment lost 9 bases and the V segment lost 8 bases, leaving 13 bases of the junction unmatched. Here the CDR3 reads CASSTGGKGWQYF. The CDR3 region has the DNA TGTGCCAGCTCTACGGGGGGTAAAGGGTGGCAGTACTTC.

The chain employs TRBV27 and TRBJ2-7; 9 nucleotides line up with TRBD2. With V trimmed by 5 bases and J by 2 bases, 13 bases remained unmatched. CDR3 length equals 17 residues. The germline gives CDR1 MNHEY, CDR2 SMNVEV (reference sequence). The CDR3 sequence is CASSHYSGTSRAYEQYF. CDR3 nucleotide sequence: TGTGCCAGCAGTCACTACTCCGGGACTAGCAGGGCCTACGAGCAGTACTTC.

The rearrangement uses TRBV19 and TRBJ2-1; D may be TRBD2 (5 bases). Per the germline V gene, CDR1 is LNHDA and CDR2 is SQIVND (reference sequence). Trimming took off 5 bases at V and 5 bases at J, with 10 bases between the two ends. The CDR3 contains 13 residues. The CDR3, as DNA: TGTGCCAGTAGTGCGGTGAGGGACAATGAGCAGTTCTTC. Translating gives CASSAVRDNEQFF.

The V and J genes are TRBV5-4 and TRBJ1-3; TRBD1 might be the D (6 bases). CDR3 size: 17 residues. The V end was cut by 5 bases, the J end by 3 bases, with 21 bases between. CDR1 SGHNT and CDR2 YYREEE come from the germline V gene (reference sequence). The CDR3 DNA is TGTGCCAGCAGTGCGGGTCCTGGGGGGGCGGATGGAAACACCATATATTTT. Translated: CASSAGPGGADGNTIYF.

The rearrangement links TRBV4-3 to TRBJ1-1, with D unresolved. The CDR3 is 14 amino acids. V lost 0 bases, J lost 3 bases, and 8 bases lay in between. The germline CDR1 and CDR2 sequences are LGHNA and YSLEER. The CDR3 DNA reads TGCGCCAGCAGCCAAGACGCCGGGGACACTGAAGCTTTCTTT. Amino acid sequence: CASSQDAGDTEAFF.

This CDR3 is CASSPEATDTQYF. CDR3 nucleotides: TGTGCCAGCAGCCCTGAGGCGACAGATACGCAGTATTTT. V usage is TRBV9 and J usage is TRBJ2-3, with D unresolved. Germline lookup yields CDR1 SGDLS and CDR2 YYNGEE. The CDR3 length is 13 residues. With 4 bases removed from V and 3 bases from J, the gap between germline ends came to 9 bases.

The chain has TRBV6-1 and TRBJ1-6, with 10 bases aligning to TRBD1. CDR1 MNHNS and CDR2 SASEGT come from the germline V gene. With V trimmed by 4 bases and J by 11 bases, 11 bases remained unmatched. The CDR3 is 16 amino acids. CDR3 in amino acids: CASSGGTGAGSAPLHF. CDR3 nucleotides: TGTGCCAGCAGTGGGGGGACAGGGGCGGGATCGGCACCCCTCCACTTT.

Of note for this clone: This same CDR3 is encoded by further DNA sequences in the sample. V and J are TRBV19 and TRBJ1-5; D gene unclear. The CDR3 has 13 amino acids. Germline V lookup: CDR1 LNHDA, CDR2 SQIVND (reference sequence). V gave up 0 bases and J gave up 2 bases, with 2 bases separating them. For the CDR3, the DNA is TGTGCCAGTAGTATAGACGGCAATCAGCCCCAGCATTTT. Protein sequence: CASSIDGNQPQHF.

This clone was observed once. The chain has TRBV5-6 and TRBJ1-2; D is perhaps TRBD1 (6 bases). The length of the CDR3 is 17 residues. V was clipped by 4 bases and J by 3 bases, with 22 bases between them. Germline V gene lookup returns CDR1 SGHDT and CDR2 YYEEEE. The DNA for the CDR3 is TGTGCCAGCAGCCACCTGGACAGCCCATGGGGGCACTATGGCTACACCTTC. This translates into CASSHLDSPWGHYGYTF.